A single T cell receptor beta chain is shown here with its context. Its target is unknown. This CDR3 is built from 15 residues. In germline, CDR1 is SNHLY, CDR2 FYNNEI. J was trimmed by 7 bases and V by 3 bases; bases with no gene match: 10. The data were taken from a study of cytomegalovirus exposure and HLA in healthy donors. Study conclusions and caveats: Indistinguishability led to the exclusion of some V segments, TRBV6-2 and TRBV6-3 included. The presence/absence work took it that sequencing depth was about the same across donors. It was about 150 TCR beta chains that were listed as cytomegalovirus-associated.

The PCR contained 60 Vbeta and 13 Jbeta primers. Data came from immunoSEQ multiplex PCR; TCRdb stores just in-frame clones and leaves some out. This repertoire shows 120,000 or so clones, about 72% found once; its top ten account for roughly 15%. The V gene is TRBV2, the J gene TRBJ2-7, with 9 bases matching TRBD1. The sequenced sample was PBMCs. The receptor was isolated from a man aged 45 to 65 in good health and CMV-seropositive. CDR3 nucleotide sequence: TGTGCCAGCAGTGAGGTGGGGACAGGGAATCTGGAGCAGTACTTC. As protein: CASSEVGTGNLEQYF.